These T cell receptor beta chains were read from a single sample in a study of Graves' ophthalmopathy and Graves' hyperthyroidism. TCRdb recomputed calls from the multiplex PCR reads with MiXCR, one row per CDR3 protein. The data show 650,000 to 900,000 distinct CDR3 sequences, with roughly two fifths seen just once and around 40% held by the top ten. Specimen: peripheral blood. These receptors all stem from an adult man with Graves' ophthalmopathy. The CDR3 runs from the conserved cysteine through the conserved F or W. A D gene is named only where the DNA matches it firmly. Only some rows state a clone size, as once, few, many or a class for expanded clones.

clone_size	v_call	j_call	d_call	cdr3_nt	cdr3_aa
few	TRBV6-1	TRBJ2-5	.	TGTGCCAGCAGTTCTCGACCGGCTAGCAAAGAGACCCAGTACTTC	CASSSRPASKETQYF
.	TRBV9	TRBJ1-6	.	TGTGCCAGCAGTTATGGCCACCGGGGAAATTCACCCCTCCACTTT	CASSYGHRGNSPLHF
.	TRBV4-2	TRBJ2-5	.	TGTGCCAGCAGCCAAGAAGAATGGGGTCCTGGGACCCAGTACTTC	CASSQEEWGPGTQYF
.	TRBV24-1	TRBJ1-5	.	TGTGCCAGCAGTGAAGCTAGGAGCAATCAGCCCCAGCATTTT	CASSEARSNQPQHF
many	TRBV9	TRBJ1-2	TRBD1	TGTGCCAGCAGCCAGGGACAGCCTAACTATGGCTACACCTTC	CASSQGQPNYGYTF
few	TRBV5-5	TRBJ1-5	.	TGTGCCAGCAGCAGGGAGGTGCAGGCTAATCAGCCCCAGCATTTT	CASSREVQANQPQHF
few	TRBV9	TRBJ1-3	.	TGTGCCAGCAGCCCACTCGGGGGGCCGGGAAACACCATATATTTT	CASSPLGGPGNTIYF
.	TRBV3-1	TRBJ1-2	.	TGTGCCAGCAGCCATCATCCAGGGGACTATGGCTACACCTTC	CASSHHPGDYGYTF
many	TRBV24-1	TRBJ2-7	.	TGTGCCACCAGTGATTTGCACGGTTACGAGCAGTACTTC	CATSDLHGYEQYF
.	TRBV29-1	TRBJ1-2	.	TGCAGCGTTGACGCAGGGGCTCGGGATAGCTACACCTTC	CSVDAGARDSYTF
few	TRBV12-3/TRBV12-4	TRBJ1-2	.	TGTGCCAGCAGTTTTCGGACGGTAGCTAACTATGGCTACACCTTC	CASSFRTVANYGYTF
.	TRBV20-1	TRBJ2-5	.	TGCAGTGCTAGAGATCAACTAGCTGATGAGACCCAGTACTTC	CSARDQLADETQYF
.	TRBV6-4	TRBJ1-6	TRBD1	TGTGCCAGCAGTGATTTGGACAGGGACTCACCCCTCCACTTT	CASSDLDRDSPLHF
once	TRBV29-1	TRBJ1-2	.	TGCAGCAGTTCAGTACAGGGATATGGCTACACCTTC	CSSSVQGYGYTF
few	TRBV5-4	TRBJ1-1	.	TGTGCCAGCAGCCTGTACCACGGCCAAAAAGCTTTCTTT	CASSLYHGQKAFF
.	TRBV7-9	TRBJ2-5	.	TGCGCCAGCAGCCAAACCATAGACAGAAGATACGCCCGGGAGACCCAGTACTTC	CASSQTIDRRYARETQYF
.	TRBV7-9	TRBJ1-6	.	TGTGCCAGCAGTGGGTCTACGGCCCTCCACTTT	CASSGSTALHF
.	TRBV29-1	TRBJ1-2	.	TGCAGCTTAGACGTGATTCCCGGGGGCGGCTACACCTTC	CSLDVIPGGGYTF
many	TRBV5-8	TRBJ1-2	.	TGTGCCAGCAGTCAGATCAACCCGCCCAACTATGGCTACACCTTC	CASSQINPPNYGYTF
many	TRBV10-2	TRBJ1-5	TRBD1	TGCGCCAGCTGGGGGACAGGGGTAATTAGCAATCAGCCCCAGCATTTT	CASWGTGVISNQPQHF
few	TRBV6-5	TRBJ1-2	TRBD1	TGTGCCAGCAGTTACTCAAGAGACAGGGGTATGGGCTACACCTTC	CASSYSRDRGMGYTF
few	TRBV7-8	TRBJ1-3	TRBD1	TGTGCCAGCAGCACGGGACAGCCCCTCTCTGGAAACACCATATATTTT	CASSTGQPLSGNTIYF
.	TRBV6-1	TRBJ1-6	.	TGTGCCTTGTCAAACGGTGGGAGTTCACCCCCCCACTTT	CALSNGGSSPPHF
.	TRBV11-2	TRBJ1-2	.	TGTGCCAGCAGCTTAGAGGGGCTTGGCTACACCTTC	CASSLEGLGYTF
.	TRBV5-6	TRBJ2-1	TRBD1	TGTGCCAGCAGCTTGGGGGACAGGGATGAGCAGTTCTTC	CASSLGDRDEQFF
many	TRBV7-9	TRBJ1-2	.	TGTGCCAGCACCCTCGGGACTAACTATGGCTACACCTTC	CASTLGTNYGYTF